A single sample gave rise to the 16 T cell receptor beta chains below, sequenced in a study of shared clonotypes between healthy human individuals. Generated by immunoSEQ multiplex PCR, the TCRdb table keeps only in-frame clones and is missing some. The sample carries fewer than 700,000 clones, around three quarters recorded once. Sample: PBMCs. The receptors originated from a woman aged 40 to 50 in good health. Some clones in this sample may be carry-over from other donors' samples.

Written as DNA, the CDR3 is TGTGCCAGCAGCTCCGCGGGGGTCTCCTACAATGAGCAGTTCTTC. Translated, it gives CASSSAGVSYNEQFF. The gene calls are TRBV7-9 and TRBJ2-1; 7 nucleotides match TRBD2. Germline V lookup: CDR1 SEHNR, CDR2 FQNEAQ (reference sequence). J lost 0 bases, V lost 4 bases, and 3 bases had no gene match. This CDR3 has 15 amino acids.

On this clone: This CDR3 is also generated by other DNA sequences in the sample. The chain couples TRBV28 to TRBJ1-1; D gene unclear. Trimming took 3 bases from V and 1 from J, leaving 6 bases between them. The CDR3 runs 13 residues. CDR1 MDHEN and CDR2 SYDVKM come from the germline V gene. In DNA, the CDR3 is TGTGCCAGCAGTTTTCGAGAGAACACTGAAGCTTTCTTT. Protein: CASSFRENTEAFF.

This clone has ten or more counts. The chain joins TRBV7-3 to TRBJ2-2, with TRBD2 matching over 10 bases. The CDR3 runs to 16 residues. The germline V gene has CDR1 SGHTA and CDR2 FQGTGA. The trim removed 2 bases at V and 7 bases at J, leaving 7 bases unmatched. This CDR3 reads CASSLGLAGAIGELFF. Here the CDR3 DNA reads TGTGCCAGCAGCTTAGGGCTAGCGGGAGCGATCGGGGAGCTGTTTTTT.

This clone appeared a few times. The CDR3 here is CASTEQGVNHSYEQYF. CDR3 bases: TGTGCCAGCACCGAGCAGGGGGTAAATCACTCCTACGAGCAGTACTTC. The chain is built from TRBV25-1 and TRBJ2-7, with 7 bases aligning to TRBD1. The germline V gene encodes CDR1 MGHDK and CDR2 SYGVNS. There are 16 residues in the CDR3. Trimming took 7 bases from V and 0 from J; bases not matched to a gene: 12.

The J gene is TRBJ2-2, the V gene TRBV19, with 9 bases fitting TRBD2. CDR3 size: 15 residues. CDR1 is LNHDA and CDR2 is SQIVND in the germline V gene (reference sequence). With 5 bases clipped from V and 5 bases from J, the junction kept 6 bases outside the gene matches. CDR3 coding DNA: TGTGCCAGTAGTCTCTCTGCGGGAGGGACCGGGGAGCTGTTTTTT. Amino acids: CASSLSAGGTGELFF.

This clone was found a few times. The chain employs TRBV9 and TRBJ2-7; unclear D gene. The V gene's germline CDR1 is SGDLS and CDR2 YYNGEE. V was cut by 0 bases and J by 3 bases, with 10 bases left in between. The CDR3 has 14 amino acids. The chain's CDR3 is CASSVGMSRYEQYF. The CDR3 nucleotides are TGTGCCAGCAGCGTAGGCATGTCGCGCTACGAGCAGTACTTC.

The rearrangement uses TRBV6-1 and TRBJ2-5; the match to TRBD2 covers 10 bases. Trimming took 2 bases from V and 5 from J; bases not matched to a gene: 2. The CDR3 consists of 14 residues. Per germline, CDR1 MNHNS and CDR2 SASEGT. The CDR3 nucleotides read TGTGCCAGCAGTGAACTAGCGGGAGACGAGACCCAGTACTTC. It yields the protein CASSELAGDETQYF.

The chain recombines TRBV28 with TRBJ2-1; D not resolved. Germline CDR1 is MDHEN and CDR2 is SYDVKM. The CDR3 runs to 15 residues. The V gene lost 5 bases and the J gene lost 0 bases, with 11 bases spanning the gap. CDR3 coding DNA: TGTGCCAGCAGTGGTCCCATTAGCTCCTACAATGAGCAGTTCTTC. As protein: CASSGPISSYNEQFF.

The V and J genes are TRBV5-4 and TRBJ2-5, with 9 bases identical to TRBD1. The CDR3 sequence is 14 residues long. V shed 4 bases, J shed 3 bases, and the junction held 4 bases outside the gene matches. CDR1 and CDR2 (germline): SGHNT, YYREEE (reference sequence). The CDR3 protein is CASSGTGGEETQYF. As DNA, the CDR3 is TGTGCCAGCAGCGGAACAGGGGGCGAAGAGACCCAGTACTTC.

The chain is built from TRBV9 and TRBJ2-7; no firm D call. Germline V CDR1 and CDR2: SGDLS, YYNGEE. The CDR3 contains 13 residues. V gave up 4 bases and J gave up 0 bases, with 8 bases separating them. The CDR3 protein is CASSPASSYEQYF. The CDR3 DNA sequence: TGTGCCAGCAGCCCGGCTAGCTCCTACGAGCAGTACTTC.

CDR3 region: CASSTRTGGDEQYF. In nucleotides, the CDR3 is TGTGCCAGCAGTACACGGACAGGGGGGGACGAGCAGTACTTC. The V call is TRBV27, the J call TRBJ2-7, with TRBD1 matching over 10 bases. This CDR3 is built from 14 residues. Germline V gene lookup returns CDR1 MNHEY and CDR2 SMNVEV (reference sequence). V dropped 5 bases and J dropped 5; count of bases not matched to a gene: 6.

The V and J genes are TRBV7-2 and TRBJ2-2; D tentatively fits TRBD1 or TRBD2 (5 bases each). V was cut by 2 bases and J by 7 bases, with 14 bases left in between. Germline V gene lookup returns CDR1 SGHTA and CDR2 FQGNSA. The CDR3 runs to 15 residues. The CDR3 region has the DNA TGTGCCAGCAGCTTATATTGGGGGAGCGACGGGGAGCTGTTTTTT. This sequence encodes CASSLYWGSDGELFF. Full variable domain (rest looked up from reference TRBV7-2 and TRBJ2-2): GAGVSQSPSNKVTEKGKDVELRCDPISGHTALYWYRQSLGQGLEFLIYFQGNSAPDKSGLPSDRFSAERTGGSVSTLTIQRTQQEDSAVYLCASSLYWGSDGELFFGEGSRLTVL.

The V and J genes are TRBV5-4 and TRBJ2-5, with 12 bases that match TRBD1. CDR1 and CDR2 (germline): SGHNT, YYREEE (reference sequence). This CDR3 region has 15 residues. Losses at the gene ends were 3 bases for V and 4 bases for J; bases not matched to a gene: 4. In DNA, the CDR3 is TGTGCCAGCAGCTCCGGGACAGGGGGCGGAGAGACCCAGTACTTC. Translated, it gives CASSSGTGGGETQYF.

This rearrangement joins TRBV28 to TRBJ2-1; 7 bases align to TRBD2. Germline trimming cut 7 bases from V and 6 bases from J; bases unmatched to any gene: 12. CDR1 is MDHEN and CDR2 is SYDVKM in the germline V gene. The length of the CDR3 is 15 residues. CDR3 amino acids: CASTYGGVQSNEQFF. The CDR3 bases are TGTGCCAGCACCTATGGGGGGGTACAGAGCAATGAGCAGTTCTTC. The complete variable domain, with remaining parts taken from reference TRBV28 and TRBJ2-1, reads DVKVTQSSRYLVKRTGEKVFLECVQDMDHENMFWYRQDPGLGLRLIYFSYDVKMKEKGDIPEGYSVSREKKERFSLILESASTNQTSMYLCASTYGGVQSNEQFFGPGTRLTVL.

The V gene is TRBV15, the J gene TRBJ1-2; the match to TRBD1 covers 8 bases. Germline V gene data show CDR1 as LNHNV and CDR2 as YYDKDF (reference sequence). The CDR3 has 16 residues. With 1 base clipped from V and 2 bases from J, the junction kept 6 bases outside the gene matches. The CDR3, as DNA: TGTGCCACCAGCAGAGGACGGGACAGGCCAAACTATGGCTACACCTTC. This gives the protein CATSRGRDRPNYGYTF.

This sequence joins TRBV5-1 and TRBJ2-1; no definite D call. The V end was cut by 0 bases, the J end by 0 bases, with 10 bases between. This CDR3 is 16 amino acids long. CDR1 SGHRS and CDR2 YFSETQ come from the germline V gene. The DNA of the CDR3 is TGCGCCAGCAGCTTGGTTTCCCAGGCCTCCTACAATGAGCAGTTCTTC. The encoded protein is CASSLVSQASYNEQFF. The full variable domain, in which reference TRBV5-1 and TRBJ2-1 provide the parts outside the CDR3, is KAGVTQTPRYLIKTRGQQVTLSCSPISGHRSVSWYQQTPGQGLQFLFEYFSETQRNKGNFPGRFSGRQFSNSRSEMNVSTLELGDSALYLCASSLVSQASYNEQFFGPGTRLTVL.